This is a list of T cell receptor beta chains from one sample in a study of OX40 agonist ivuxolimab in advanced cancers. Sequenced by immunoSEQ multiplex PCR; TCRdb stores in-frame clones only, minus some. The sample lists some 70,000 clones; 91% were seen once. Sequences were derived from CD4+ or CD8+ T cells sorted from blood, sampled in a trial of the OX40 agonist ivuxolimab. The receptors originated from an adult with an advanced solid tumor such as melanoma, head and neck, liver or kidney cancer. The CDR3 runs from the conserved cysteine through the conserved F or W.

V: TRBV6-5
J: TRBJ1-2
CDR3: CASSCSQGGYGYTF

V: TRBV2
J: TRBJ1-1
CDR3: CASTQENTEAFF

V: TRBV2
J: TRBJ2-1
CDR3: CASSEMGGWDEQFF

V: TRBV4-1
J: TRBJ2-7
CDR3: CASSQDQQISYEQYF

V: TRBV15
J: TRBJ2-7
CDR3: CATSQGRREAEQYF

V: TRBV5-1
J: TRBJ2-5
CDR3: CASGGVGETQYF

V: TRBV7-3
J: TRBJ2-2
CDR3: CASSLNEAGAGGELFF

V: TRBV5-1
J: TRBJ1-4
CDR3: CASSLTGQAEKLFF

V: TRBV18
J: TRBJ1-2
CDR3: CASSPGHPTGGYTF

V: TRBV6-1
J: TRBJ1-3
CDR3: CASSESPPGSGNTIYF

V: TRBV7-9
J: TRBJ2-1
CDR3: CASSLVLPGNNEQFF

V: TRBV6-1
J: TRBJ2-1
CDR3: CASSEFWRYEQFF

V: TRBV6-1
J: TRBJ2-5
CDR3: CASSTGLREETQYF

V: TRBV6-6
J: TRBJ2-5
CDR3: CASSVISLERGQYF

V: TRBV7-3
J: TRBJ2-2
CDR3: CASSLSSTGELFF

V: TRBV4-1
J: TRBJ1-3
CDR3: CASSQDPPIRANTIYF

V: TRBV28
J: TRBJ2-5
CDR3: CASSLTFPGQGETQYF

V: TRBV18
J: TRBJ2-7
CDR3: CASSSRLAGVSYEQYF

V: TRBV5-1
J: TRBJ2-5
CDR3: CASSFQSGSETQYF

V: TRBV2
J: TRBJ2-3
CDR3: CASSDPPGYTQYF

V: TRBV5-5
J: TRBJ1-5
CDR3: CASSVDRSRNQPQHF

V: TRBV7-2
J: TRBJ2-5
CDR3: CASSLGADRVETQYF

V: TRBV25-1
J: TRBJ1-5
CDR3: CASSGAGQGPYSNQPQHF

V: TRBV19
J: TRBJ2-1
CDR3: CASSIVRGSYNEQFF

V: TRBV19
J: TRBJ2-5
CDR3: CASTPGGGDRGSETQYF

V: TRBV7-2
J: TRBJ2-2
CDR3: CASSLTSNTGELFF

V: TRBV7-3
J: TRBJ1-4
CDR3: CASSLALGDEKLFF

V: TRBV4-2
J: TRBJ1-1
CDR3: CASSQDPGSPQNTEAFF

V: TRBV11-2
J: TRBJ2-7
CDR3: CASSLDSDFPYEQYF

V: TRBV6-6
J: TRBJ2-3
CDR3: CASKGYQLGGTDTQYF

V: TRBV5-1
J: TRBJ2-1
CDR3: CASSLMVARRSDEQFF

V: TRBV7-3
J: TRBJ2-2
CDR3: CASSPYKNTGELFF

V: TRBV30
J: TRBJ2-2
CDR3: CAWSVHRSGELFF

V: TRBV30
J: TRBJ2-7
CDR3: CAWSPEATGREQYF

V: TRBV20-1
J: TRBJ2-7
CDR3: CSAVSGYEQYF

V: TRBV5-1
J: TRBJ2-4
CDR3: CASSSNGPAGGIQYF

V: TRBV11-2
J: TRBJ2-3
CDR3: CASSLDKGEYDTQYF

V: TRBV5-1
J: TRBJ1-5
CDR3: CASSLDSYSNQPQHF

V: TRBV30
J: TRBJ1-1
CDR3: CAFRGTAFEAFF

V: TRBV13
J: TRBJ1-1
CDR3: CASSTDRAAEAFF

V: TRBV4-1
J: TRBJ2-4
CDR3: CASSQFTSGDDIQYF

V: TRBV5-1
J: TRBJ2-5
CDR3: CASSLVGLAVETQYF

V: TRBV19
J: TRBJ1-2
CDR3: CASSISGTGDHGYTF

V: TRBV18
J: TRBJ2-4
CDR3: CASSPGRTDKAKNIQYF

V: TRBV6-6
J: TRBJ1-5
CDR3: CASSVQSPNQPQHF

V: TRBV6-5
J: TRBJ2-7
CDR3: CASRDPQAGVYEQYF

V: TRBV30
J: TRBJ2-7
CDR3: CAWGSRGIKGEQYF